This entry lists 27 T cell receptor beta chains sequenced from one sample in a study of cytomegalovirus exposure and HLA in healthy donors. With 60 Vbeta and 13 Jbeta primers, the PCR was carried out. Method: immunoSEQ multiplex PCR; TCRdb's copy keeps in-frame clones and lacks some. The table includes 100,000 to 150,000 clones, 65% to 80% detected once. Sequencing used PBMCs. The source is a male donor in good health and CMV-seropositive.

This chain joins TRBV27 and TRBJ2-7, with TRBD2 matching over 16 bases. The germline V gene has CDR1 MNHEY and CDR2 SMNVEV (reference sequence). This CDR3 is 15 amino acids long. The V segment lost 5 bases and the J segment 4 bases; nucleotides outside the gene matches: 2. This chain's CDR3 is CASSGGLAGGYEQYF. The CDR3 region has the DNA TGTGCCAGCAGTGGGGGACTAGCGGGAGGGTACGAGCAGTACTTC.

This chain uses TRBV6-5 with TRBJ1-2, with TRBD1 matching 8 bases. J lost 4 bases, V lost 4 bases, and 5 bases had no gene match. The CDR3 contains 14 residues. Germline lookup yields CDR1 MNHEY and CDR2 SVGAGI. CDR3 in DNA: TGTGCCAGCAGTTTTTCAGGGGGCGGCTATGGCTACACCTTC. Translation: CASSFSGGGYGYTF.

This chain joins TRBV6-6 and TRBJ2-7, with 8 bases lining up with TRBD2. CDR3 size: 15 residues. V gave up 0 bases and J gave up 1 base; unmatched junction bases: 2. CDR1 and CDR2 (germline): MNHNY, SVGAGI (reference sequence). This CDR3 reads CASSYSGGGSYEQYF. CDR3 in DNA: TGTGCCAGCAGTTACTCCGGGGGGGGATCCTACGAGCAGTACTTC.

This chain uses TRBV30 with TRBJ1-2, with D uncertain. The germline V gene encodes CDR1 GTSNPN and CDR2 SVGIG (reference sequence). The CDR3 extends over 12 amino acids. Trimming pared 3 bases from V and 6 bases from J, leaving 11 bases between. The CDR3 spells CAWSGVWNGYTF. The CDR3 DNA is TGTGCCTGGAGCGGGGTCTGGAATGGCTACACCTTC.

The V call is TRBV9, the J call TRBJ1-2, with 9 bases identical to TRBD1. The germline V gene encodes CDR1 SGDLS and CDR2 YYNGEE. The CDR3 consists of 16 residues. The ends lost 4 bases at V and 3 bases at J; junction bases unmatched: 10. CDR3 in DNA: TGTGCCAGCAGCCTACGGACAGGGGCTTCGGACTATGGCTACACCTTC. Its translation is CASSLRTGASDYGYTF.

The rearrangement links TRBV2 to TRBJ1-1; TRBD1 matches at 9 bases. V shed 5 bases and J 3 bases; nucleotides not matched to a gene: 1. CDR1 and CDR2 (germline): SNHLY, FYNNEI. This CDR3 has 13 amino acids. This CDR3 reads CASSRDRDTEAFF. The CDR3 DNA is TGTGCCAGCAGTCGGGACAGGGACACTGAAGCTTTCTTT.

The gene calls are TRBV29-1 and TRBJ2-5, with 8 nucleotides matching TRBD2. Germline CDR1 reads SQVTM; CDR2 reads ANQGSEA. J gave up 1 base and V 8 bases, and 6 bases lay outside the gene matches. The CDR3 covers 13 residues. CDR3 nucleotides: TGCAGCACCATAGCGGGGATCCAAGAGACCCAGTACTTC. It encodes CSTIAGIQETQYF.

The chain recombines TRBV5-1 with TRBJ2-5; 10 nucleotides match TRBD1. Judging by the DNA end, TRBJ2-7 fits better; the J call may be wrong. Germline V gives CDR1 SGHRS, CDR2 YFSETQ. The CDR3 extends over 17 amino acids. The CDR3 nucleotides read TGCGCCAGCAGCTCCCAGCGGGGACAGGGGATCACCTACGAGCAGTACTTC. This codes for CASSSQRGQGITYEQYF.

In the case of this clone: Compared with germline, one end of the junction differs, possibly owing to a read error. CDR3 DNA sequence: TGTGCCAGCGGCTTCCTTTTTACAACCAATGAGCAGTTCTTC. Its translation: CASGFLFTTNEQFF. This rearrangement joins TRBV5-4 to TRBJ2-1; D unclear. This CDR3 is 14 amino acids long. Germline CDR1 is SGHNT and CDR2 is YYREEE (reference sequence).

The gene calls are TRBV6-4 and TRBJ2-7; D not resolved. Germline assignment: CDR1 MRHNA and CDR2 SNTAGT. This CDR3 is built from 13 residues. V lost 7 bases and J lost 4, with 14 bases in between. As DNA, the CDR3 is TGTGCCAGCACCACACAGAAGAGTTACGAGCAGTACTTC. Residues: CASTTQKSYEQYF.

There are a few counts of this clone. The chain combines TRBV2 with TRBJ2-2; 12 positions agree with TRBD2. This CDR3 has 16 residues. V gave up 5 bases and J gave up 4 bases; unmatched junction bases: 5. Germline loops: CDR1 SNHLY, CDR2 FYNNEI. The DNA of the CDR3 is TGTGCCAGCAGTCCTAGCGGGGGGGCCGTCACCGGGGAGCTGTTTTTT. Amino acids: CASSPSGGAVTGELFF. Full variable domain (rest looked up from reference TRBV2 and TRBJ2-2): EPEVTQTPSHQVTQMGQEVILRCVPISNHLYFYWYRQILGQKVEFLVSFYNNEISEKSEIFDDQFSVERPDGSNFTLKIRSTKLEDSAMYFCASSPSGGAVTGELFFGEGSRLTVL.

The table lists this clone with a count of one. The J gene is TRBJ2-3, the V gene TRBV5-8, with D perhaps TRBD1 (5 bases). Germline CDR1 reads SGHTS; CDR2 reads YDEGEE. Trimming took 0 bases from V and 3 from J, leaving 14 bases between them. The CDR3 extends over 16 amino acids. CDR3 residues: CASSLGSSQGTDTQYF. The CDR3 bases are TGTGCCAGCAGCTTGGGATCTAGTCAGGGTACAGATACGCAGTATTTT.

V usage is TRBV19 and J usage is TRBJ1-4; 7 nucleotides line up with TRBD1. Germline trimming cut 5 bases from V and 4 bases from J; bases unmatched to any gene: 4. CDR3 size: 14 residues. Germline CDR1 reads LNHDA; CDR2 reads SQIVND (reference sequence). The CDR3 loop is CASSSGQINEKLFF. The DNA of the CDR3 is TGTGCCAGTAGTTCGGGACAGATTAATGAAAAACTGTTTTTT. The variable domain in full, with the rest retrieved from reference TRBV19 and TRBJ1-4, is DGGITQSPKYLFRKEGQNVTLSCEQNLNHDAMYWYRQDPGQGLRLIYYSQIVNDFQKGDIAEGYSVSREKKESFPLTVTSAQKNPTAFYLCASSSGQINEKLFFGSGTQLSVL.

Only a few counts were recorded for this clone. The chain has TRBV5-1 and TRBJ2-3; 9 bases fit TRBD2. J gave up 0 bases and V 5 bases, and 4 bases lay outside the gene matches. The CDR3 sequence is 15 residues long. CDR1 and CDR2 from the germline V gene are SGHRS and YFSETQ. The DNA of the CDR3 is TGCGCCAGCAGGCTAGCGGGGCCCAGCACAGATACGCAGTATTTT. Translation gives CASRLAGPSTDTQYF. The entire variable domain, with the rest obtained from reference TRBV5-1 and TRBJ2-3, is as follows: KAGVTQTPRYLIKTRGQQVTLSCSPISGHRSVSWYQQTPGQGLQFLFEYFSETQRNKGNFPGRFSGRQFSNSRSEMNVSTLELGDSALYLCASRLAGPSTDTQYFGPGTRLTVL.

This clone was seen a single time. The genes are TRBV5-5 and TRBJ2-7, with TRBD2 matching 8 bases. The CDR3 is made up of 13 amino acids. V lost 1 base to trimming and J lost 7 bases; unmatched junction nucleotides: 4. Germline assignment: CDR1 SGHKS and CDR2 YYEKEE (reference sequence). The CDR3 is CASSLKVAGEQYF. Written as DNA, the CDR3 is TGTGCCAGCAGCTTGAAGGTAGCGGGAGAGCAGTACTTC.

This sequence joins TRBV4-1 and TRBJ2-2, with 7 bases fitting TRBD1. The J segment lost 4 bases and the V segment lost 3 bases, leaving 14 bases of the junction unmatched. The germline CDR1 and CDR2 sequences are MGHRA and YSYEKL. The CDR3 is 18 residues long. In DNA, the CDR3 is TGCGCCAGCAGCCAGATCCCGGGAACAGGGGTGTCCACCGGGGAGCTGTTTTTT. Its protein product is CASSQIPGTGVSTGELFF.

In its sample, this clone was seen a few times. The rearrangement uses TRBV5-8 and TRBJ2-7; maybe TRBD1 (5 bases). The V and J ends lost 7 bases and 4 bases respectively, with 9 bases between them. The length of the CDR3 is 11 residues. Germline-derived CDR1 and CDR2 are SGHTS and YDEGEE. In DNA form, the CDR3 reads TGTGCCAGCGTCAGGGTTTACGAGCAGTACTTC. It specifies CASVRVYEQYF.

This clone was seen once. J is TRBJ1-6 and V is TRBV28; D is undetermined. Germline lookup yields CDR1 MDHEN and CDR2 SYDVKM. Trimming left V 6 bases short and J 10 bases short, with 10 bases between. This CDR3 has 12 amino acids. The CDR3, as DNA: TGTGCCAGCAGCCCCAGATGGTCACCCCTCCACTTT. The encoded protein is CASSPRWSPLHF.

The genes are TRBV4-1 and TRBJ2-5, with TRBD1 as a possible D gene (5 bases). There are 15 residues in the CDR3. The germline V gene has CDR1 MGHRA and CDR2 YSYEKL. The V and J ends lost 0 bases and 6 bases respectively, with 14 bases between them. The CDR3 sequence: CASSQEGQGKKTQYF. CDR3 bases: TGCGCCAGCAGCCAAGAAGGGCAGGGAAAGAAGACCCAGTACTTC.

The V call is TRBV9, the J call TRBJ2-2; possible D gene TRBD2, 5 bases. Trimming took 3 bases from V and 2 from J, leaving 11 bases between them. This CDR3 region has 15 residues. Per germline, CDR1 SGDLS and CDR2 YYNGEE. In nucleotides, the CDR3 is TGTGCCAGCAGCGGGACTTCGATTAACACCGGGGAGCTGTTTTTT. Amino acids: CASSGTSINTGELFF.

The gene calls are TRBV6-1 and TRBJ2-1, with a weak D call TRBD2 (6 bases). Germline V CDR1 and CDR2: MNHNS, SASEGT. The CDR3 totals 15 residues. V was cut by 1 base and J by 8 bases, with 15 bases left in between. The CDR3 sequence is CASSEGRGTTHEQFF. CDR3 coding DNA: TGTGCCAGCAGTGAAGGACGGGGGACCACCCATGAGCAGTTCTTC.

This sequence joins TRBV7-9 and TRBJ1-2, with 10 positions matching TRBD1. This CDR3 has 13 residues. V shed 5 bases and J 7 bases; nucleotides not matched to a gene: 4. CDR1 and CDR2 from the germline V gene are SEHNR and FQNEAQ (reference sequence). The DNA of the CDR3 is TGTGCCAGCAGCCTCGGACAGGGGGGTGGCTACACCTTC. Protein: CASSLGQGGGYTF.

The chain has TRBV27 and TRBJ2-6; 9 positions match TRBD1. After removal of 6 bases from V and 1 base from J, the junction contained 13 bases not matched to a gene. This CDR3 has 19 residues. The germline V gene encodes CDR1 MNHEY and CDR2 SMNVEV (reference sequence). CDR3 region: CASSPGLWDRVSGANVLTF. CDR3 in DNA: TGTGCCAGCAGCCCCGGTCTCTGGGACAGGGTTTCTGGGGCCAACGTCCTGACTTTC.

The chain is built from TRBV19 and TRBJ1-1; 7 bases match TRBD1. With 6 bases clipped from V and 3 bases from J, the junction kept 16 bases outside the gene matches. CDR1 LNHDA and CDR2 SQIVND come from the germline V gene (reference sequence). The CDR3 extends over 17 amino acids. The CDR3 DNA is TGTGCCAGTAGCGAATTAGGGGGCGCGAAATTGGACACTGAAGCTTTCTTT. It encodes CASSELGGAKLDTEAFF.

The J gene is TRBJ2-3, the V gene TRBV19; possible D gene TRBD1, 6 bases. Germline CDR1 is LNHDA and CDR2 is SQIVND (reference sequence). The CDR3 has 16 amino acids. V was shortened by 2 bases and J by 8 bases, with 20 bases between the two germline ends. CDR3 loop: CASSISMVGAPGTQYF. CDR3 sequence (DNA): TGTGCCAGTAGTATATCAATGGTGGGGGCCCCAGGTACGCAGTATTTT. The full variable domain, its missing parts supplied by reference TRBV19 and TRBJ2-3, is DGGITQSPKYLFRKEGQNVTLSCEQNLNHDAMYWYRQDPGQGLRLIYYSQIVNDFQKGDIAEGYSVSREKKESFPLTVTSAQKNPTAFYLCASSISMVGAPGTQYFGPGTRLTVL.

V usage is TRBV5-6 and J usage is TRBJ2-7; 9 bases map to TRBD1. CDR3 length: 14 residues. The V gene's germline CDR1 is SGHDT and CDR2 YYEEEE. V dropped 6 bases and J dropped 3; count of bases not matched to a gene: 7. The CDR3 coding sequence is TGTGCCAGCACTTCCGGGACAGGGTTCTACGAGCAGTACTTC. Its translation is CASTSGTGFYEQYF.

The chain combines TRBV19 with TRBJ2-4, with TRBD1 identical over 9 bases. The CDR3 runs 16 residues. Per the germline V gene, CDR1 is LNHDA and CDR2 is SQIVND (reference sequence). With 6 bases clipped from V and 6 bases from J, the junction kept 12 bases outside the gene matches. The CDR3 sequence is CASRRTGAGSGNIQYF. In DNA, the CDR3 is TGTGCCAGTAGAAGGACAGGGGCCGGTTCCGGAAACATTCAGTACTTC.